These T cell receptor beta chains were read from a single sample in a study of regulatory T cells in long-lasting Graves disease. TCRdb called the multiplex PCR reads again in MiXCR, with one record for every CDR3 protein. In the table there are roughly 400,000 distinct CDR3 sequences, under 25% of which are singletons. The sequenced sample was peripheral blood mononuclear cells (PBMCs), obtained when the disease was refractory, from a patient treated with antithyroid drugs. Every receptor here comes from a female donor with Graves disease. Both conserved end residues are part of each CDR3. A D gene is named only where the DNA matches it firmly. Part of the rows lack a size; the others show once, few, many or a class for expanded clones.

D	V	J	size	DNA	CDR3
-	TRBV7-9	TRBJ2-2	few	TGTGCCAGCATGGCCACCGGGGAGCTGTTTTTT	CASMATGELFF
-	TRBV29-1	TRBJ2-2	few	TGCAGCGTTGAAGATCCGGGGCCCGGGGAGCTGTTTTTT	CSVEDPGPGELFF
-	TRBV5-5	TRBJ2-3	few	TGTGCCAGCAGCCTAGACCCCCCCGGGACCGCCGTCTCTAGCACAGATACGCAGTATTTT	CASSLDPPGTAVSSTDTQYF
-	TRBV20-1	TRBJ1-5	many	TGCAGTGCTAGCCCTCCGGGACGCAATCAGCCCCAGCATTTT	CSASPPGRNQPQHF
TRBD1	TRBV11-2	TRBJ2-7	many	TGTGCCAGCAGCCTTACGACAGGGTCCTACGAGCAGTACTTC	CASSLTTGSYEQYF
TRBD2	TRBV5-1	TRBJ2-7	-	TGCGCCAGCAGCTTGGGACTAGCTCGGGACGAGCAGTACTTC	CASSLGLARDEQYF
-	TRBV30	TRBJ1-1	-	TGTGCCTGGAGTGTATGGGGGGGTAGGGACACTGAAGCTTTCTTT	CAWSVWGGRDTEAFF
-	TRBV5-6	TRBJ2-3	few	TGTGCCAGCAGCTCCGTCTTCAAGGGCGTGACAGATACGCAGTATTTT	CASSSVFKGVTDTQYF
-	TRBV2	TRBJ2-7	many	TGTGCCAGCAGTGACTGGACCTACGAGCAGTACTTC	CASSDWTYEQYF
-	TRBV11-1	TRBJ2-7	few	TGTGCCAGCAGCCGTCCAGGGGTCTACGAGCAGTACTTC	CASSRPGVYEQYF
-	TRBV20-1	TRBJ1-2	many	TGCAGTGCTAGAGATCTACCCGGGGAGGGCTACACCTTC	CSARDLPGEGYTF
-	TRBV7-8	TRBJ2-1	-	TGTGCCAGCAGCTTAGCCGGGATAAGCTCCTACAATGAGCAGTTCTTC	CASSLAGISSYNEQFF
-	TRBV10-3	TRBJ1-1	many	TGTGCCATCAGCGGGAATATGAACACTGAAGCTTTCTTT	CAISGNMNTEAFF
-	TRBV20-1	TRBJ2-7	-	TGCAGTGCTAGAGTCTTGCGGGACGAGCAGTACTTC	CSARVLRDEQYF
-	TRBV18	TRBJ1-1	-	TGTGCCAGCTCACCACCCGGGACACCTCGGAACACTGAAGCTTTCTTT	CASSPPGTPRNTEAFF
TRBD2	TRBV7-2	TRBJ2-7	few	TGTGCCAGCAGCTTGAAGCGGGAGGGCCAAGACGAGCAGTACTTC	CASSLKREGQDEQYF
TRBD1	TRBV28	TRBJ1-5	many	TGTGCCAGCAGGCGAGCCGGGACAGTTAGCAATCAGCCCCAGCATTTT	CASRRAGTVSNQPQHF
-	TRBV20-1	TRBJ1-2	many	TGCAGTGCAAAAACCAGGGGTAACTATGGCTACACCTTC	CSAKTRGNYGYTF
TRBD1	TRBV2	TRBJ2-5	many	TGTGCCAGCAGTGAAGACAGGGGGGTACAAGAGACCCAGTACTTC	CASSEDRGVQETQYF
-	TRBV10-2	TRBJ2-7	-	TGCGCCAGCAGTGCGGGATCTTCCGGCTACGAGCAGTACTTC	CASSAGSSGYEQYF
TRBD2	TRBV12-3/TRBV12-4	TRBJ2-1	many	TGTGCCAGCAGTTTAAGCGGGACCTACAATGAGCAGTTCTTC	CASSLSGTYNEQFF
-	TRBV2	TRBJ1-2	many	TGTGCCAGCAGCCTATCTTACGGGAAATCACACTATGGCTACACCTTC	CASSLSYGKSHYGYTF
-	TRBV7-9	TRBJ2-7	-	TGTGCCAGCAGCTCTGGGGACTCCCATGCCTACGAGCAGTACTTC	CASSSGDSHAYEQYF
-	TRBV30	TRBJ2-7	many	TGTGCCTGGAGTGTCGTTCTGTACGAGCAGTACTTC	CAWSVVLYEQYF
TRBD2	TRBV12-3/TRBV12-4	TRBJ2-1	few	TGTGCCAGCAGACTGGACACCGCTGGTAGCGGGAAGCAGTTCTTC	CASRLDTAGSGKQFF
TRBD1	TRBV12-3/TRBV12-4	TRBJ1-6	many	TGTGCCAGCAGTTTTGGGACAGGGGCTACACCCCTCCACTTT	CASSFGTGATPLHF
-	TRBV30	TRBJ1-1	-	TGTGCCTGGGAGCTTAGGCCCCACACTGAAGCTTTCTTT	CAWELRPHTEAFF
TRBD2	TRBV11-2	TRBJ2-5	many	TGTGCCAGCAGCTTTTCCGGACTAGGCGAGACCCAGTACTTC	CASSFSGLGETQYF
-	TRBV29-1	TRBJ1-4	-	TGCAGCGTGCCTCAGGGAGGAGGGTCAACTAATGAAAAACTGTTTTTT	CSVPQGGGSTNEKLFF
TRBD2	TRBV29-1	TRBJ2-4	few	TGCAGCGTTGAAGATCTCCCTAGCGGGAAAAACATTCAGTACTTC	CSVEDLPSGKNIQYF
TRBD1	TRBV20-1	TRBJ2-7	few	TGCAGTGCCCACAATTTAGGACAGGGGGCTCACGAGCAGTACTTC	CSAHNLGQGAHEQYF
TRBD2	TRBV2	TRBJ2-3	-	TGTGCCAGCCAAAGGCGGGACTACCACACAGATACGCAGTATTTT	CASQRRDYHTDTQYF
-	TRBV20-1	TRBJ2-5	-	TGCAGTGCTGCTACCGGGACGGAGATACAAGAGACCCAGTACTTC	CSAATGTEIQETQYF
-	TRBV6-5	TRBJ1-2	few	TGTGCCAGCAGTTACTCGGGGGACGGCTCCTATGGCCACACCTTC	CASSYSGDGSYGHTF
TRBD1	TRBV20-1	TRBJ1-2	few	TGCAGTGCTAGAACGGACAGGGAGGACTATGGCTACACCTTC	CSARTDREDYGYTF
-	TRBV20-1	TRBJ2-7	few	TGCAGTGCTGTCGGAAAGGGCCACTACGAGCAGTACTTC	CSAVGKGHYEQYF
TRBD1	TRBV7-8	TRBJ1-4	many	TGTGCCAGCAACCCCAGGGGGCCTAATGAAAAACTGTTTTTT	CASNPRGPNEKLFF
-	TRBV2	TRBJ1-3	many	TGTGCCAGCAGTGCTCGAGGGGTTAAAGCTGGAAACACCATATATTTT	CASSARGVKAGNTIYF
-	TRBV28	TRBJ1-2	many	TGTGCCAGCTATGTACTTGACGAGTCGGGCTATGGCTACACCTTC	CASYVLDESGYGYTF
-	TRBV10-3	TRBJ1-1	-	TGTGCCATCAGTGGGACACGAGGTAAGGAGGACGTCGCTGAAGCTTTCTTT	CAISGTRGKEDVAEAFF
-	TRBV10-2	TRBJ1-5	few	TGCGCCAGCAGTGAGTGGAGGTCGGTGGGGGGTCAGCCCCAGCATTTT	CASSEWRSVGGQPQHF
-	TRBV7-9	TRBJ2-5	many	TGTGCCAGCAGCTCCAGGGGCAATCAAGAGACCCAGTACTTC	CASSSRGNQETQYF
-	TRBV7-9	TRBJ1-5	few	TGTGCCAGCAGCTTAGTAATGGGCAGGGGTCAGCCCCAGCATTTT	CASSLVMGRGQPQHF
-	TRBV7-2	TRBJ2-7	-	TGTGCCAGCAGCTTATCCCTGGGGACCTACGAGCAGTACTTC	CASSLSLGTYEQYF
TRBD2	TRBV28	TRBJ2-7	-	TGTGCCAGCAGACCCACGAGCGGGAGGGCCGTTAACGAGCAGTACTTC	CASRPTSGRAVNEQYF
-	TRBV12-3/TRBV12-4	TRBJ2-3	-	TGTGCCAGCAGACCTTCCCGTGGGAAGGGAGGACACAGCACAGATACGCAGTATTTT	CASRPSRGKGGHSTDTQYF
TRBD2	TRBV14	TRBJ2-1	-	TGTGCCAGCAGCCATACTAGCGGGATTTCCTACAATGAGCAGTTCTTC	CASSHTSGISYNEQFF
-	TRBV6-2/TRBV6-3	TRBJ1-6	-	TGTGCCAGTATAAAACAGGGTAATTCACCCCTCCACTTT	CASIKQGNSPLHF
TRBD2	TRBV29-1	TRBJ2-7	few	TGCAGCGTGAGAACTAGCGGGAGGGCCAGGCGCTACGAGCAGTACTTC	CSVRTSGRARRYEQYF
TRBD1	TRBV6-1	TRBJ2-1	-	TGTGCCAGCAGTCCGCGGACAGGGAGCTCCTACAATGAGCAGTTCTTC	CASSPRTGSSYNEQFF
-	TRBV19	TRBJ2-4	-	TGTGCCAGTAGTCAGCTCCAACTAGCCAAAAACATTCAGTACTTC	CASSQLQLAKNIQYF
-	TRBV6-1	TRBJ2-5	many	TGTGCCAGCAGTGAAGTGGCCAGGTACCAAGAGACCCAGTACTTC	CASSEVARYQETQYF
TRBD1	TRBV20-1	TRBJ1-2	-	TGCAGTGCTAGTGAGGGGGCTGACTACACCTTC	CSASEGADYTF
-	TRBV20-1	TRBJ1-2	few	TGCAGTGCAAACGACCGTAAGGGCAGGGTGAAAAGTTATGGCTACACCTTC	CSANDRKGRVKSYGYTF
TRBD1	TRBV2	TRBJ1-1	many	TGTGCCAGCAGATTCTGGGACAGGGAGAACACTGAAGCTTTCTTT	CASRFWDRENTEAFF
TRBD2	TRBV7-2	TRBJ2-7	many	TGTGCCAGCAGCTTAGGGACTAGCGGGGCCCTGGAGCAGTACTTC	CASSLGTSGALEQYF
-	TRBV28	TRBJ1-1	many	TGTGCCAGCACCATCACCGGAGGGAACACTGAAGCTTTCTTT	CASTITGGNTEAFF
-	TRBV28	TRBJ1-5	few	TGTGCCAGCAGTTTCCGGGGGCTCAGCAATCAGCCCCAGCATTTT	CASSFRGLSNQPQHF
TRBD2	TRBV28	TRBJ2-7	many	TGTGCCAGCAGTCCCCATGATATGGCGGGAGAGTACTTC	CASSPHDMAGEYF
-	TRBV28	TRBJ2-7	-	TGTGCCAGCAGTCCGCCAGACAGGTTGGCAAGCAACGAGCAGTACTTC	CASSPPDRLASNEQYF